Presented here are 16 T cell receptor beta chains from one specimen sequenced in a study of cytomegalovirus exposure and HLA in healthy donors. PCR was performed using 60 Vbeta and 13 Jbeta primers. This table comes from immunoSEQ multiplex PCR, and its TCRdb copy is limited to in-frame clones, with some not included. The sample has some 100,000 clones, 70% to 80% seen once. Material for sequencing was PBMCs. The source of these receptors is a female donor in good health and CMV-seronegative.

V gene TRBV5-4 combines with J gene TRBJ2-7; 7 bases map to TRBD1. The junction had 7 bases not matched to a gene; V was cut back by 0 bases and J by 1 base. CDR1 is SGHNT and CDR2 is YYREEE in the germline V gene (reference sequence). CDR3 size: 16 residues. CDR3 nucleotides: TGTGCCAGCAGCTTGGGTGGTGAGACAGGGTCCTACGAGCAGTACTTC. As protein: CASSLGGETGSYEQYF.

This sequence joins TRBV6-5 and TRBJ1-2; 8 nucleotides match TRBD1. V was clipped by 2 bases and J by 12 bases; unmatched bases: 5. Germline V gene lookup returns CDR1 MNHEY and CDR2 SVGAGI. This CDR3 has 12 residues. DNA for the CDR3: TGTGCCAGCAGTTACCCAGGGGGCTCCAACACCTTC. Its translation: CASSYPGGSNTF.

The chain is built from TRBV4-1 and TRBJ2-1, with unresolved D. There are 15 residues in the CDR3. V gave up 0 bases and J gave up 4 bases, with 10 bases separating them. Germline CDR1 and CDR2: MGHRA and YSYEKL. This CDR3 is CASSQESSSYNEQFF. CDR3 bases: TGCGCCAGCAGCCAAGAGTCGTCTAGTTACAATGAGCAGTTCTTC.

This chain joins TRBV13 and TRBJ2-5, with 7 positions matching TRBD1. The CDR3 loop spans 15 amino acids. Losses at the gene ends were 8 bases for V and 0 bases for J; bases not matched to a gene: 9. CDR1 PRHDT and CDR2 FYEKMQ come from the germline V gene (reference sequence). CDR3 sequence: CASGFYRGHQETQYF. Here the CDR3 DNA reads TGTGCCAGCGGTTTTTACAGGGGCCACCAAGAGACCCAGTACTTC.

This chain connects TRBV25-1 to TRBJ1-4; TRBD1 agrees at 9 bases. This CDR3 is 15 amino acids long. In germline, CDR1 is MGHDK, CDR2 SYGVNS. With V trimmed by 6 bases and J by 7 bases, 9 bases remained unmatched. The CDR3 spells CASRPDRGLGEKLFF. As DNA, the CDR3 is TGTGCCAGCAGACCGGACAGGGGATTGGGTGAAAAACTGTTTTTT.

The chain joins TRBV6-6 to TRBJ1-1, with a possible D match to TRBD1 (5 bases). Germline loops: CDR1 MNHNY, CDR2 SVGAGI (reference sequence). The CDR3 consists of 14 residues. The V end lost 2 bases, the J end lost 0 bases, and 7 bases lay between the germline ends. The CDR3 nucleotides read TGTGCCAGCAGTTACCAGGGCTTGAACACTGAAGCTTTCTTT. This codes for CASSYQGLNTEAFF.

This chain links TRBV6-4 with TRBJ2-2; TRBD2 matches at 8 bases. CDR3 length: 15 residues. Trimming took 6 bases from V and 3 from J; bases not matched to a gene: 6. Germline CDR1 MRHNA, CDR2 SNTAGT. Here the CDR3 reads CASSPRGGDTGELFF. CDR3 nucleotides: TGTGCCAGCAGCCCCCGGGGGGGCGACACCGGGGAGCTGTTTTTT.

The CDR3 DNA follows: TGTGCCACGCAGACAGTTTCCTACGAGCAGTACTTC. Translation gives CATQTVSYEQYF. The V call is TRBV6-1, the J call TRBJ2-7; TRBD1 might be the D (5 bases). There are 12 residues in the CDR3. CDR1 MNHNS and CDR2 SASEGT come from the germline V gene. The V end lost 10 bases, the J end lost 1 base, and 11 bases lay between the germline ends.

The rearrangement links TRBV5-4 to TRBJ2-2; unclear D gene. This CDR3 is built from 14 residues. The germline CDR1 and CDR2 sequences are SGHNT and YYREEE (reference sequence). V lost 4 bases, J lost 7 bases, and 14 bases lay in between. CDR3 amino acids: CASSIPTESGELFF. CDR3 coding DNA: TGTGCCAGCAGCATACCCACGGAGAGCGGGGAGCTGTTTTTT.

The gene calls are TRBV23-1 and TRBJ1-6; TRBD1 agrees at 10 bases. TRBV23-1 falls under the ORF class, with uncertain function. With V trimmed by 2 bases and J by 11 bases, 6 bases remained unmatched. CDR3 size: 15 residues. The CDR3 nucleotides read TGCGCCAGCAGTCAAGGGACAGGGGTAGTAACACCCCTCCACTTT. This translates into CASSQGTGVVTPLHF.

A single count supports this clone. This chain connects TRBV7-6 to TRBJ2-1; 8 nucleotides agree with TRBD2. Losses at the gene ends were 0 bases for V and 4 bases for J; bases not matched to a gene: 2. Germline V gene data show CDR1 as SGHVS and CDR2 as FNYEAQ. The CDR3 runs to 15 residues. The CDR3 reads CASSLAGGAYNEQFF. DNA of the CDR3: TGTGCCAGCAGCTTAGCCGGGGGGGCTTACAATGAGCAGTTCTTC.

CDR3 in amino acids: CAISELGAGGEQYF. The CDR3 DNA reads as TGTGCCATCAGTGAATTGGGGGCTGGAGGCGAGCAGTACTTC. The chain combines TRBV10-3 with TRBJ2-7, with a possible D match to TRBD1 (6 bases). The CDR3 spans 14 residues. CDR1 ENHRY and CDR2 SYGVKD come from the germline V gene. Deletions cut 3 bases from V and 6 bases from J, with 15 bases between.

The V call is TRBV30, the J call TRBJ2-7, with 8 bases fitting TRBD2. The CDR3 is 13 residues long. Looked up from germline, CDR1 is GTSNPN and CDR2 is SVGIG (reference sequence). Unmatched junction bases numbered 7, after V lost 5 bases and J lost 4 bases. The CDR3 bases are TGTGCCTGGGTAAAACCGGGGGGGTACGAGCAGTACTTC. This codes for CAWVKPGGYEQYF. The whole variable domain, remainder taken from reference TRBV30 and TRBJ2-7, is SQTIHQWPATLVQPVGSPLSLECTVEGTSNPNLYWYRQAAGRGLQLLFYSVGIGQISSEVPQNLSASRPQDRQFILSSKKLLLSDSGFYLCAWVKPGGYEQYFGPGTRLTVT.

This sequence joins TRBV29-1 and TRBJ2-1; D may be TRBD2 (6 bases). V lost 2 bases to trimming and J lost 9 bases, with 11 bases between them. In germline, CDR1 is SQVTM, CDR2 ANQGSEA. This CDR3 contains 12 residues. The CDR3 loop reads CSVEPGSIEQFF. The CDR3 bases are TGCAGCGTTGAACCCGGGAGTATTGAGCAGTTCTTC.

The chain carries TRBV19 and TRBJ1-2, with D maybe TRBD1 (5 bases). This CDR3 region has 16 residues. V lost 4 bases to trimming and J lost 2 bases, with 17 bases between them. The V gene's germline CDR1 is LNHDA and CDR2 SQIVND (reference sequence). CDR3 amino acids: CASSTEGRGPNYGYTF. As DNA, the CDR3 is TGTGCCAGTAGTACCGAGGGGCGGGGTCCAAACTATGGCTACACCTTC.

The V and J genes are TRBV4-3 and TRBJ2-1, with D possibly being TRBD2 (6 bases). The germline V and J ends were trimmed by 1 base and 3 bases, with 10 bases remaining between them. Germline CDR1 and CDR2: LGHNA and YSLEER. CDR3 length: 15 amino acids. CDR3 sequence: CASSQGLGGYNEQFF. CDR3 bases: TGCGCCAGCAGCCAAGGCCTCGGGGGCTACAATGAGCAGTTCTTC.